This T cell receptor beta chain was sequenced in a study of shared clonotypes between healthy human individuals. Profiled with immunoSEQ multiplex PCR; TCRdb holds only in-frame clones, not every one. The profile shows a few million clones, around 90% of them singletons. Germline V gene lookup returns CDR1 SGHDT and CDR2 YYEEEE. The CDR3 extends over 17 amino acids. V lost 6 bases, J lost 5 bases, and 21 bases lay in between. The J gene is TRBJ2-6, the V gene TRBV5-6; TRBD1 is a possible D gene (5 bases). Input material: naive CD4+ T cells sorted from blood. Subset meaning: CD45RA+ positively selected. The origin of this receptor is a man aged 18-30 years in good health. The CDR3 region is CASTYPLAGSRANVLTF. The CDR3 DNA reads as TGTGCCAGCACCTACCCCCTGGCAGGGTCTAGGGCCAACGTCCTGACTTTC.